The entry below gives a single T cell receptor (beta chain) sequence along with its context. Its antigen is currently unknown. Trimming removed 5 bases from V and 3 bases from J; junction bases left unmatched: 5. Germline V lookup: CDR1 SEHNR, CDR2 FQNEAQ (reference sequence). The CDR3 has 14 amino acids. Amplification of the TCR beta CDR3 regions used RNA transcripts (as template). Following a first-round RT-PCR that used HTBI primers, a second-round multiplex PCR was carried out. A single record per CDR3 protein comes from TCRdb applying MiXCR to the multiplex PCR reads. The sample shows over 650,000 distinct CDR3 sequences, about two fifths of them seen only once. The data belong to a study of Graves' ophthalmopathy and Graves' hyperthyroidism. Study-wide background: The study drew peripheral blood at initial diagnosis, before any treatment.

Study conclusions and caveats: Among expanded thyroid clonotypes above 0.001 frequency, most also occurred in blood. Progression of ophthalmopathy was predicted by the model with 60% to 71% sensitivity and around 72% specificity.

Uncontrolled infections, pregnancy, lactation or other autoimmune diseases led to patient exclusion. The sequenced material came from peripheral blood. The chain joins TRBV7-9 to TRBJ1-1; 8 positions agree with TRBD1. The sequence was collected from an adult man with Graves' ophthalmopathy. The CDR3 DNA reads TGTGCCAGCAGCCCGACGACAGGGGACACTGAAGCTTTCTTT. Its protein product is CASSPTTGDTEAFF.